One and the same sample provided the 10 T cell receptor beta chains below, sequenced in a study of cytotoxic CD8 clonotypes in ibrutinib-treated CLL (dated by TCRdb to the early 2020s). The sample's time point label is to be understood as: about 11 months on ibrutinib. Library preparation used the immunoSEQ multiplex PCR assay. Entries here come from immuneACCESS through TCRdb and include only in-frame sequences with V and J called. Some clones fail to appear in such tables; in the studies checked, an unresolved V gene covers under half of the shortfall, and the cause of the remainder is unknown. A total of 130,000 to 150,000 clones appear in this sample, under 95% of them only once. In total, the top ten clones hold 11% of the sample. This sample comprised PBMCs, obtained after 12 months of ibrutinib treatment. All receptors derive from a human donor with chronic lymphocytic leukemia.

The CDR3 is CASSLGGSSTEAFF. DNA for the CDR3: TGTGCCAGCAGTTTAGGTGGGTCGAGCACTGAAGCTTTCTTT. V is TRBV28 and J is TRBJ1-1, with D uncertain. Germline assignment: CDR1 MDHEN and CDR2 SYDVKM. The CDR3 sequence is 14 residues long. Deletions cut 2 bases from V and 4 bases from J, with 11 bases between.

The gene calls are TRBV19 and TRBJ1-5; 9 nucleotides align to TRBD1. CDR1 LNHDA and CDR2 SQIVND come from the germline V gene (reference sequence). J gave up 5 bases and V 3 bases, and 8 bases lay outside the gene matches. The CDR3 is 16 residues long. The CDR3 region is CASSIVTGGRHQPQHF. CDR3 DNA: TGTGCCAGTAGTATCGTAACAGGGGGCAGGCATCAGCCCCAGCATTTT.

The chain combines TRBV6-5 with TRBJ1-4; TRBD1 aligns across 10 bases. Germline assignment: CDR1 MNHEY and CDR2 SVGAGI. Unmatched junction bases numbered 7, after V lost 6 bases and J lost 6 bases. The CDR3 contains 15 residues. CDR3 coding DNA: TGTGCCAGCAGCCCACGGACAGGGGGGGATGAAAAACTGTTTTTT. It yields the protein CASSPRTGGDEKLFF.

The chain has TRBV6-6 and TRBJ2-7; D gene uncertain. CDR3 length equals 12 residues. The V end was cut by 6 bases, the J end by 0 bases, with 6 bases between. Germline CDR1 is MNHNY and CDR2 is SVGAGI (reference sequence). CDR3 sequence (DNA): TGTGCCAGCAGGGGTAACTCCTACGAGCAGTACTTC. Amino acid sequence: CASRGNSYEQYF.

This clone turned up a few times. This rearrangement joins TRBV5-4 to TRBJ1-2; TRBD1 matches at 7 bases. Germline CDR1 and CDR2: SGHNT and YYREEE (reference sequence). CDR3 length equals 17 residues. The V segment lost 0 bases and the J segment 0 bases; nucleotides outside the gene matches: 8. For the CDR3, the DNA is TGTGCCAGCAGCTTGGAAAGGGGGCCCAGAGCTAACTATGGCTACACCTTC. Encoded protein: CASSLERGPRANYGYTF.

This clone was recorded a few times. The chain recombines TRBV5-8 with TRBJ1-5; tentative D call: TRBD1 (5 bases). Germline values: CDR1 SGHTS, CDR2 YDEGEE. Trimming pared 3 bases from V and 6 bases from J, leaving 16 bases between. The CDR3 is made up of 15 amino acids. The CDR3 DNA reads TGTGCCAGCAGCTCCTGGGGTAGGGGAGCTCAGCCCCAGCATTTT. Amino acids: CASSSWGRGAQPQHF.

The genes are TRBV29-1 and TRBJ2-2; TRBD1 aligns across 9 bases. CDR3 size: 14 residues. The V gene's germline CDR1 is SQVTM and CDR2 ANQGSEA. After removal of 6 bases from V and 5 bases from J, the junction contained 7 bases not matched to a gene. This CDR3 reads CSVQGQGKTGELFF. In nucleotides, the CDR3 is TGCAGCGTACAGGGACAGGGCAAAACCGGGGAGCTGTTTTTT.

The rearrangement uses TRBV5-6 and TRBJ2-5; a weak D match, TRBD2 (5 bases). Trimming took 3 bases from V and 3 from J, leaving 21 bases between them. The CDR3 has 17 residues. The germline CDR1 and CDR2 sequences are SGHDT and YYEEEE. The CDR3 DNA is TGTGCCAGCAGCTCCCTCGGCCGGGGTGAGTTGGAAGAGACCCAGTACTTC. It translates to CASSSLGRGELEETQYF.

V usage is TRBV7-3 and J usage is TRBJ2-5; 12 bases fit TRBD1. CDR1 is SGHTA and CDR2 is FQGTGA in the germline V gene. This CDR3 is 17 amino acids long. J lost 0 bases, V lost 3 bases, and 5 bases had no gene match. The CDR3 region has the DNA TGTGCCAGCAGCTTGGGACAGGGGGCCGGCAACCAAGAGACCCAGTACTTC. This gives the protein CASSLGQGAGNQETQYF. The complete variable domain, with remaining parts taken from reference TRBV7-3 and TRBJ2-5, reads GAGVSQTPSNKVTEKGKYVELRCDPISGHTALYWYRQSLGQGPEFLIYFQGTGAADDSGLPNDRFFAVRPEGSVSTLKIQRTERGDSAVYLCASSLGQGAGNQETQYFGPGTRLLVL.

The table lists this clone with a count of one. At one boundary the junction diverges from the germline segment, which might be a read error. The chain has TRBV29-1 and TRBJ2-3; 12 nucleotides align to TRBD2. CDR1 is SQVTM and CDR2 is ANQGSEA in the germline V gene. CDR3 length: 13 residues. The CDR3 sequence is CSVEPSGRAPYPF. As DNA, the CDR3 is TGCAGCGTTGAGCCTAGCGGGAGGGCCCCCTATCCTTTT.